This T cell receptor (beta chain) was recovered during a study of blood T cell repertoires in COVID-19. Study as a whole: Sites in the United States, Italy and Spain provided acute and convalescent COVID-19 samples. The analysed material was cDNA or gDNA that came from T cells, B-cell-depleted T cells, or PBMCs.

Data came from immunoSEQ multiplex PCR; TCRdb stores just in-frame clones and leaves some out. The table has 88,000 or so clones, 79% seen once. CDR1 and CDR2 (germline): MNHEY, SVGAGI. The ends lost 6 bases at V and 2 bases at J; junction bases unmatched: 3. The CDR3 is 13 amino acids. This rearrangement joins TRBV6-5 to TRBJ2-5; 7 bases fit TRBD1. Specimen: peripheral blood. The receptor was derived from a human donor in a cohort sampled during active COVID-19. CDR3: CASSLQGQETQYF. For the CDR3, the DNA is TGTGCCAGCAGCCTACAGGGGCAAGAGACCCAGTACTTC.